This entry lists 21 T cell receptor beta chains sequenced from one sample in a study of technical replicates of blood from a handful of donors. The protocol was immunoSEQ multiplex PCR, while the TCRdb copy is restricted to in-frame clones and leaves out a portion. The table has about 84,000 clones, 97% seen once. The sequenced material came from T cells isolated from PBMCs. These receptors all stem from a human donor in good health.

This rearrangement joins TRBV6-5 to TRBJ1-1, with D possibly being TRBD1 (5 bases). The germline CDR1 and CDR2 sequences are MNHEY and SVGAGI. The V gene lost 8 bases and the J gene lost 1 base, with 14 bases spanning the gap. The CDR3 has 14 amino acids. The CDR3 bases are TGTGCCAGCTTCCTTAGGGGAAAGAACACTGAAGCTTTCTTT. As protein: CASFLRGKNTEAFF.

This clone occurred once. This chain joins TRBV30 and TRBJ2-1; D call uncertain. The CDR3 covers 14 residues. V lost 1 base to trimming and J lost 0 bases, with 7 bases between them. Looked up from germline, CDR1 is GTSNPN and CDR2 is SVGIG (reference sequence). CDR3 DNA sequence: TGTGCCTGGAGTGGGGCAGGCTCCTACAATGAGCAGTTCTTC. Translated: CAWSGAGSYNEQFF.

The count of this clone is one. The V call is TRBV5-4, the J call TRBJ1-3; D gene uncertain. Trimming took off 0 bases at V and 3 bases at J, with 7 bases between the two ends. Germline V gives CDR1 SGHNT, CDR2 YYREEE (reference sequence). The CDR3 has 14 amino acids. CDR3 sequence reads: CASSLAGVGNTIYF. The CDR3 DNA reads as TGTGCCAGCAGCTTGGCCGGGGTTGGAAACACCATATATTTT.

The rearrangement uses TRBV11-3 and TRBJ2-2; 9 bases fit TRBD1. The CDR3 runs to 15 residues. V trimming: 4 bases; J trimming: 7 bases; junction bases outside the gene matches: 7. Germline CDR1 is SGHNT and CDR2 is YENEEA. The CDR3 coding sequence is TGTGCCAGCAGCTCTACACAGGGGGCCGGCGGGGAGCTGTTTTTT. Its translation: CASSSTQGAGGELFF. Together with reference TRBV11-3 and TRBJ2-2, the CDR3 gives the full variable domain: EAGVVQSPRYKIIEKKQPVAFWCNPISGHNTLYWYLQNLGQGPELLIRYENEEAVDDSQLPKDRFSAERLKGVDSTLKIQPAELGDSAVYLCASSSTQGAGGELFFGEGSRLTVL.

The chain has TRBV28 and TRBJ1-2; D gene uncertain. The CDR3 consists of 12 residues. V lost 3 bases to trimming and J lost 5 bases, with 7 bases between them. Germline CDR1 is MDHEN and CDR2 is SYDVKM. The CDR3 DNA reads as TGTGCCAGCAGTTTCATCGGTTATGGCTACACCTTC. Protein product: CASSFIGYGYTF.

J is TRBJ2-1 and V is TRBV9; 10 bases align to TRBD2. The V and J ends lost 1 base and 6 bases, in that order; junction bases with no gene match: 4. This CDR3 has 15 amino acids. Germline V gene lookup returns CDR1 SGDLS and CDR2 YYNGEE. This chain's CDR3 is CASSVSGRAGNEQFF. DNA for the CDR3: TGTGCCAGCAGCGTAAGCGGGAGGGCCGGCAATGAGCAGTTCTTC.

Written as DNA, the CDR3 is TGCAGTGCTACAGGGGCCTATGGCTACACCTTC. Translating it yields CSATGAYGYTF. The chain carries TRBV20-1 and TRBJ1-2; possibly TRBD1 for D (6 bases). There are 11 residues in the CDR3. V lost 4 bases and J 4 bases, leaving 7 bases between the germline ends. CDR1 is DFQATT, CDR2 SNEGSKA, per germline (reference sequence).

The V gene is TRBV5-8, the J gene TRBJ2-7, with 9 nucleotides matching TRBD1. The CDR3 loop spans 15 amino acids. V was clipped by 3 bases and J by 6 bases; unmatched bases: 10. CDR1 is SGHTS and CDR2 is YDEGEE in the germline V gene. Written as DNA, the CDR3 is TGTGCCAGCAGCTCGGGACAGGGTCTCCTTATCGAGCAGTACTTC. It specifies CASSSGQGLLIEQYF.

The rearrangement joins TRBV25-1 to TRBJ1-2; TRBD1 matches at 7 bases. This CDR3 contains 18 residues. The V and J ends lost 2 bases and 2 bases, in that order; junction bases with no gene match: 14. CDR1 and CDR2 (germline): MGHDK, SYGVNS. CDR3 bases: TGTGCCAGCAGTGAACCCCGGCTGGGACAGACGCCGAACTATGGCTACACCTTC. Its translation: CASSEPRLGQTPNYGYTF.

This clone occurred a few times. The chain uses TRBV30 and TRBJ1-1; 7 bases are shared with TRBD1. The CDR3 has 12 amino acids. The V and J ends lost 3 bases and 8 bases, in that order; junction bases with no gene match: 6. Germline loops: CDR1 GTSNPN, CDR2 SVGIG (reference sequence). This chain's CDR3 is CAWRDRPAEAFF. The CDR3 DNA reads TGTGCCTGGAGGGACAGGCCAGCAGAAGCTTTCTTT.

The V call is TRBV11-3, the J call TRBJ1-6; D is uncertain. The V end lost 1 base, the J end lost 8 bases, and 12 bases lay between the germline ends. Germline CDR1 and CDR2: SGHNT and YENEEA. The CDR3 totals 15 residues. This CDR3 reads CASSLGALSYSPLHF. CDR3 sequence (DNA): TGTGCCAGCAGCTTAGGAGCCCTGAGTTATTCACCCCTCCACTTT.

The V gene is TRBV5-1, the J gene TRBJ2-3; 13 bases agree with TRBD2. The CDR3 has 16 amino acids. Losses at the gene ends were 2 bases for V and 4 bases for J; bases not matched to a gene: 4. Germline-derived CDR1 and CDR2 are SGHRS and YFSETQ. CDR3 loop: CASSFRTSGGSDTQYF. The CDR3 DNA reads TGCGCCAGCAGCTTTCGGACTAGCGGGGGCTCAGATACGCAGTATTTT. Full variable domain (outside the CDR3, taken from reference TRBV5-1 and TRBJ2-3): KAGVTQTPRYLIKTRGQQVTLSCSPISGHRSVSWYQQTPGQGLQFLFEYFSETQRNKGNFPGRFSGRQFSNSRSEMNVSTLELGDSALYLCASSFRTSGGSDTQYFGPGTRLTVL.

V gene TRBV28 combines with J gene TRBJ2-1, with 11 bases identical to TRBD2. Germline CDR1 reads MDHEN; CDR2 reads SYDVKM. Unmatched junction bases numbered 10, after V lost 3 bases and J lost 0 bases. The CDR3 length is 19 residues. DNA of the CDR3: TGTGCCAGCAGTTTCCCAAGGATTGGGACTAGCGGCTCCTACAATGAGCAGTTCTTC. Its translation: CASSFPRIGTSGSYNEQFF.

The chain has TRBV9 and TRBJ2-7, with 8 positions matching TRBD1. The CDR3 loop spans 16 amino acids. Germline V gives CDR1 SGDLS, CDR2 YYNGEE. The J segment lost 6 bases and the V segment lost 0 bases, leaving 11 bases of the junction unmatched. The CDR3 is CASSVVPGQGKGEQYF. The DNA for the CDR3 is TGTGCCAGCAGCGTAGTTCCAGGACAGGGTAAGGGCGAGCAGTACTTC.

This clone was observed once. The chain has TRBV9 and TRBJ2-1; D is ambiguous. Germline CDR1 is SGDLS and CDR2 is YYNGEE. With 6 bases removed from V and 3 bases from J, the gap between germline ends came to 16 bases. The CDR3 spans 15 residues. The CDR3 DNA reads as TGTGCCAGCAATTTTGGCCCGTCCCTCTACAATGAGCAGTTCTTC. Its translation is CASNFGPSLYNEQFF.

This chain uses TRBV5-8 with TRBJ1-5; no reliable D call. With 1 base removed from V and 7 bases from J, the gap between germline ends came to 9 bases. The CDR3 totals 13 residues. Germline loops: CDR1 SGHTS, CDR2 YDEGEE. Here the CDR3 DNA reads TGTGCCAGCAGCTTGAGTAGAGGACAGCCCCAGCATTTT. It codes for CASSLSRGQPQHF.

This CDR3 is CASSQGRGDKRKFYEQYF. The CDR3 DNA is TGCGCCAGCAGCCAAGGGAGGGGCGACAAACGGAAATTCTACGAGCAGTACTTC. The chain joins TRBV4-1 to TRBJ2-7; a weak D match, TRBD2 (6 bases). The CDR3 extends over 18 amino acids. Germline V gives CDR1 MGHRA, CDR2 YSYEKL. V lost 1 base, J lost 3 bases, and 22 bases lay in between.

CDR3 DNA: TGCGCCAGCAGCCGCGGTCTCCCGGGACTAGCGGGGGGACCGTCCTACGAGCAGTACTTC. Its protein is CASSRGLPGLAGGPSYEQYF. This chain joins TRBV4-1 and TRBJ2-7, with 15 bases that match TRBD2. The ends lost 4 bases at V and 1 base at J; junction bases unmatched: 14. The length of the CDR3 is 20 residues. Germline lookup yields CDR1 MGHRA and CDR2 YSYEKL.

The chain combines TRBV2 with TRBJ2-3; D is unresolved. Germline CDR1 SNHLY, CDR2 FYNNEI. The CDR3 is 11 residues long. With 8 bases removed from V and 6 bases from J, the gap between germline ends came to 9 bases. The CDR3: CASLMYDTQYF. CDR3 sequence (DNA): TGTGCCAGCCTTATGTATGATACGCAGTATTTT.

The chain joins TRBV5-4 to TRBJ1-4; maybe TRBD1 (6 bases). Trimming cost V 3 bases and J 5 bases, with 14 bases left between them. CDR3 length: 15 residues. Germline V gene lookup returns CDR1 SGHNT and CDR2 YYREEE (reference sequence). For the CDR3, the DNA is TGTGCCAGCAGCTCAGAGGACAGACCAAATGAAAAACTGTTTTTT. Translated, it gives CASSSEDRPNEKLFF.

V is TRBV6-5 and J is TRBJ2-7; the D gene is possibly TRBD2 (6 bases). Trimming stripped 6 bases from V and 6 bases from J, with 15 bases between. The CDR3 is made up of 13 amino acids. CDR1 MNHEY and CDR2 SVGAGI come from the germline V gene. The CDR3 is CASRAGLGGEQYF. The CDR3 DNA sequence: TGTGCCAGCAGGGCGGGCCTCGGGGGCGAGCAGTACTTC.